The 14 T cell receptor beta chains below all came from one sample that was sequenced in a study of cytomegalovirus exposure and HLA in healthy donors. Amplification used 60 Vbeta primers and 13 Jbeta primers. Sequenced by immunoSEQ multiplex PCR; TCRdb stores in-frame clones only, minus some. The sample lists about 140,000 clones, around 80% occurring once. Sequenced sample: PBMCs. The receptor source for this set is a female donor in good health and CMV-seronegative.

The rearrangement uses TRBV6-5 and TRBJ1-1; the D is unclear. The V end lost 0 bases, the J end lost 1 base, and 6 bases lay between the germline ends. Germline V gene data show CDR1 as MNHEY and CDR2 as SVGAGI. The length of the CDR3 is 14 residues. The CDR3 DNA reads as TGTGCCAGCAGTTACTCTCCCGGGAACACTGAAGCTTTCTTT. The encoded protein is CASSYSPGNTEAFF.

The rearrangement joins TRBV9 to TRBJ1-4; 11 bases are shared with TRBD1. V trimming: 3 bases; J trimming: 8 bases; junction bases outside the gene matches: 9. This CDR3 region has 16 residues. Germline assignment: CDR1 SGDLS and CDR2 YYNGEE. The CDR3 here is CASSGRTGGAVEKLFF. The CDR3 DNA reads as TGTGCCAGCAGCGGTCGGACAGGGGGCGCGGTAGAAAAACTGTTTTTT.

The J gene is TRBJ1-4, the V gene TRBV13; the D is unclear. Trimming left V 4 bases short and J 5 bases short, with 8 bases between. The CDR3 runs 13 residues. In germline, CDR1 is PRHDT, CDR2 FYEKMQ (reference sequence). The CDR3 loop is CASSWTGNEKLFF. The CDR3 DNA reads as TGTGCCAGCAGCTGGACGGGAAATGAAAAACTGTTTTTT.

This clone has more than one count but fewer than ten. CDR3: CASSIPLAGDAGELFF. DNA of the CDR3: TGTGCCAGTAGTATACCCCTAGCGGGAGATGCCGGGGAGCTGTTTTTT. V gene TRBV19 combines with J gene TRBJ2-2; TRBD2 matches 10 bases. V shed 2 bases and J 6 bases; nucleotides not matched to a gene: 6. The CDR3 has 16 amino acids. Germline loops: CDR1 LNHDA, CDR2 SQIVND (reference sequence).

The DNA for the CDR3 is TGTGCCAGCACCCTTAGGGACAGGTTCGGGGATGAGCAGTTCTTC. It translates to CASTLRDRFGDEQFF. This sequence joins TRBV6-4 and TRBJ2-1, with 8 bases identical to TRBD1. The CDR3 sequence is 15 residues long. The trim removed 7 bases at V and 8 bases at J, leaving 13 bases unmatched. Germline-derived CDR1 and CDR2 are MRHNA and SNTAGT.

The sample holds one count of this clone. The chain is built from TRBV28 and TRBJ1-3; no firm D call. Germline V CDR1 and CDR2: MDHEN, SYDVKM. The V gene lost 6 bases and the J gene lost 4 bases, with 13 bases spanning the gap. The CDR3 has 14 residues. The CDR3: CASSLPELGNTIYF. The CDR3 coding sequence is TGTGCCAGCAGCTTACCCGAGTTAGGAAACACCATATATTTT.

The chain combines TRBV2 with TRBJ2-5, with TRBD2 matching over 8 bases. Germline V lookup: CDR1 SNHLY, CDR2 FYNNEI. The CDR3 length is 15 residues. V was pared by 6 bases and J by 5 bases, with 11 bases of the junction left unmatched. This chain's CDR3 is CASRIRGGRGETQYF. The DNA for the CDR3 is TGTGCCAGCAGGATACGGGGGGGGCGTGGGGAGACCCAGTACTTC.

The chain couples TRBV21-1 to TRBJ1-1; the DNA was not compared with TRBD1, the D call given in the table. TRBV21-1 is a recognized pseudogene. The CDR3 has 12 amino acids. The CDR3 loop reads CASSKAGRAAFF. The DNA of the CDR3 is TGTGCCAGCAGCAAAGCGGGCAGGGCTGCTTTCTTT.

This clone has more than one count but fewer than ten. This chain links TRBV7-8 with TRBJ1-5, with 10 bases matching TRBD1. The CDR3 runs 16 residues. Trimming removed 6 bases from V and 4 bases from J; junction bases left unmatched: 9. CDR1 and CDR2 (germline): SGHVS, FQNEAQ. CDR3 loop: CASSRREDRGNQPQHF. The DNA for the CDR3 is TGTGCCAGCAGTAGAAGAGAGGACAGGGGGAATCAGCCCCAGCATTTT.

The chain links TRBV7-9 to TRBJ2-7, with D tentatively TRBD1 (6 bases). The V and J ends lost 2 bases and 6 bases respectively, with 14 bases between them. The CDR3 is 14 residues long. CDR1 is SEHNR and CDR2 is FQNEAQ in the germline V gene (reference sequence). CDR3 DNA: TGTGCCAGCAGCTTACTGCAGGGGCAGGGCGAGCAGTACTTC. It specifies CASSLLQGQGEQYF.

The gene calls are TRBV28 and TRBJ1-3; 8 bases agree with TRBD1. The CDR3 runs 16 residues. V shed 4 bases and J 7 bases; nucleotides not matched to a gene: 12. The V gene's germline CDR1 is MDHEN and CDR2 SYDVKM. In DNA, the CDR3 is TGTGCCAGCAGTTCCTTCCCCGCAGGGGGCTCGAACACCATATATTTT. The encoded protein is CASSSFPAGGSNTIYF.

This chain uses TRBV5-6 with TRBJ2-5, with TRBD1 identical over 7 bases. This CDR3 is 13 amino acids long. The trim removed 4 bases at V and 7 bases at J, leaving 7 bases unmatched. CDR1 and CDR2 from the germline V gene are SGHDT and YYEEEE. The CDR3 spells CASSNRGRGTQYF. CDR3 in DNA: TGTGCCAGCAGCAACAGGGGTCGCGGGACCCAGTACTTC.

This clone was detected a few times. The chain is built from TRBV2 and TRBJ1-4; D is possibly TRBD1 (5 bases). V dropped 7 bases and J dropped 13 bases, with 22 bases sitting between them. This CDR3 spans 14 amino acids. Germline V lookup: CDR1 SNHLY, CDR2 FYNNEI. The CDR3 sequence is CASTRVGPGGRLFF. For the CDR3, the DNA is TGTGCCAGCACCAGGGTGGGCCCGGGCGGAAGACTGTTTTTT. The full variable domain, completed using reference TRBV2 and TRBJ1-4, is EPEVTQTPSHQVTQMGQEVILRCVPISNHLYFYWYRQILGQKVEFLVSFYNNEISEKSEIFDDQFSVERPDGSNFTLKIRSTKLEDSAMYFCASTRVGPGGRLFFGSGTQLSVL.

The chain joins TRBV9 to TRBJ2-5; 8 bases are shared with TRBD2. V shed 3 bases and J 3 bases; nucleotides not matched to a gene: 4. CDR1 and CDR2 (germline): SGDLS, YYNGEE. There are 14 residues in the CDR3. CDR3 amino acids: CASSEGGLEETQYF. For the CDR3, the DNA is TGTGCCAGCAGCGAGGGGGGACTAGAAGAGACCCAGTACTTC.